These 28 T cell receptor beta chains share one sample of origin, sequenced in a study of T cell responses to AZD1222 COVID-19 vaccine (dated by TCRdb to the early 2020s). The label giving this sample's time point can be read as: about 28 days (+/-7) after the second vaccine dose. Library construction relied on the immunoSEQ multiplex PCR assay. This is the immuneACCESS table as TCRdb keeps it, with only in-frame sequences that have V and J called. A part of the clones is gone; compared with another copy, unresolved V genes explain less than half, and the rest is unexplained. The sample table contains around 180,000 clones; only one count was recorded for 70% to 90% of them. Together, the top ten hold 26% of the sample. The sample in question was peripheral blood, obtained 28 days after the second AZD1222 dose. The source is an adult who received the AZD1222 COVID-19 vaccine.

V is TRBV24-1 and J is TRBJ1-2; 8 nucleotides match TRBD1. This CDR3 comprises 14 residues. Germline CDR1 KGHDR, CDR2 SFDVKD. Trimming removed 4 bases from V and 8 bases from J; junction bases left unmatched: 8. DNA of the CDR3: TGTGCCACCAGTGAACCGGACAGGGTGAGCGGCTACACCTTC. Translating gives CATSEPDRVSGYTF.

The chain recombines TRBV11-2 with TRBJ2-3; 10 positions match TRBD1. CDR3 length: 17 residues. Trimming removed 6 bases from V and 7 bases from J; junction bases left unmatched: 16. Germline lookup yields CDR1 SGHAT and CDR2 FQNNGV. CDR3 sequence (DNA): TGTGCCAGCAGGTCTCTCAGCGGGGACAGGGGACGTCATACGCAGTATTTT. Encoded protein: CASRSLSGDRGRHTQYF.

This rearrangement joins TRBV29-1 to TRBJ2-5; D is possibly TRBD2 (6 bases). The length of the CDR3 is 14 residues. V dropped 5 bases and J dropped 1 base, with 14 bases sitting between them. Germline values: CDR1 SQVTM, CDR2 ANQGSEA. DNA of the CDR3: TGCAGCGTTTCCAAGGCGGGATCCCAAGAGACCCAGTACTTC. It codes for CSVSKAGSQETQYF.

The chain has TRBV2 and TRBJ2-7; D remains ambiguous. This CDR3 is 11 amino acids long. Per germline, CDR1 SNHLY and CDR2 FYNNEI. The V end lost 6 bases, the J end lost 4 bases, and 7 bases lay between the germline ends. CDR3 amino acids: CASRLTYEQYF. In DNA, the CDR3 is TGTGCCAGCAGATTGACTTACGAGCAGTACTTC. Using reference TRBV2 and TRBJ2-7 for the parts outside the CDR3, the full variable domain is EPEVTQTPSHQVTQMGQEVILRCVPISNHLYFYWYRQILGQKVEFLVSFYNNEISEKSEIFDDQFSVERPDGSNFTLKIRSTKLEDSAMYFCASRLTYEQYFGPGTRLTVT.

The gene calls are TRBV5-4 and TRBJ2-2; TRBD2 is a possible D gene (6 bases). Per germline, CDR1 SGHNT and CDR2 YYREEE (reference sequence). The CDR3 runs 16 residues. Trimming took 1 base from V and 1 from J, leaving 11 bases between them. CDR3: CASSLRRGGNTGELFF. The CDR3 DNA reads as TGTGCCAGCAGCTTGAGGAGGGGAGGGAACACCGGGGAGCTGTTTTTT.

The chain employs TRBV6-5 and TRBJ2-3, with D maybe TRBD1 (6 bases). Trimming took 7 bases from V and 1 from J, leaving 12 bases between them. The CDR3 runs to 14 residues. Looked up from germline, CDR1 is MNHEY and CDR2 is SVGAGI. The CDR3 sequence is CASTKGGRTDTQYF. The CDR3 coding sequence is TGTGCCAGCACAAAAGGGGGTCGCACAGATACGCAGTATTTT.

The V gene is TRBV7-2, the J gene TRBJ1-4; 9 bases align to TRBD1. Germline V lookup: CDR1 SGHTA, CDR2 FQGNSA. With 5 bases clipped from V and 8 bases from J, the junction kept 6 bases outside the gene matches. The CDR3 runs to 14 residues. The CDR3 DNA follows: TGTGCCAGCAGCCCGGGACAGGGAGGGGAAAAACTGTTTTTT. It codes for CASSPGQGGEKLFF.

The chain uses TRBV27 and TRBJ1-2; the D is unclear. Between the trimmed V and J ends, which lost 0 bases and 4 bases, there was a span of 9 bases. CDR1 is MNHEY, CDR2 SMNVEV, per germline (reference sequence). The CDR3 is 14 amino acids. The CDR3 DNA reads as TGTGCCAGCAGTTTATCGAAATTGGTCTATGGCTACACCTTC. Translated, it gives CASSLSKLVYGYTF.

The V call is TRBV29-1, the J call TRBJ2-1, with D possibly being TRBD1 (6 bases). V lost 6 bases and J lost 4, with 16 bases in between. The CDR3 totals 14 residues. The germline gives CDR1 SQVTM, CDR2 ANQGSEA. As DNA, the CDR3 is TGCAGCGTCGCGAGCAGGGGAAGGTACAATGAGCAGTTCTTC. Its protein product is CSVASRGRYNEQFF.

CDR3 bases: TGTGCCAGTAGTCCCGGGGAGGGGGCGATCGGGGAGCTGTTTTTT. Amino acid sequence: CASSPGEGAIGELFF. The chain carries TRBV19 and TRBJ2-2; tentatively, D is TRBD1 or TRBD2 (7 bases each). Trimming left V 5 bases short and J 7 bases short, with 17 bases between. The germline V gene encodes CDR1 LNHDA and CDR2 SQIVND (reference sequence). The CDR3 totals 15 residues.

The gene calls are TRBV28 and TRBJ1-1; weak D call: TRBD1 (5 bases). This CDR3 contains 11 residues. Germline CDR1 MDHEN, CDR2 SYDVKM. V shed 7 bases and J shed 6 bases, with 9 bases lying between them. The CDR3 DNA reads TGTGCCAGCAAAAGGGGCTCTGAAGCTTTCTTT. Translated: CASKRGSEAFF. Variable domain in full (rest from reference TRBV28 and TRBJ1-1): DVKVTQSSRYLVKRTGEKVFLECVQDMDHENMFWYRQDPGLGLRLIYFSYDVKMKEKGDIPEGYSVSREKKERFSLILESASTNQTSMYLCASKRGSEAFFGQGTRLTVV.

The V and J genes are TRBV7-2 and TRBJ1-5, with 10 bases matching TRBD1. CDR3 size: 14 residues. With 6 bases clipped from V and 7 bases from J, the junction kept 6 bases outside the gene matches. CDR1 SGHTA and CDR2 FQGNSA come from the germline V gene. Here the CDR3 DNA reads TGTGCCAGCAGTATCACGGGACAGGGGCAGCCCCAGCATTTT. Encoded protein: CASSITGQGQPQHF.

The rearrangement uses TRBV19 and TRBJ2-7; TRBD2 is a possible D gene (5 bases). Trimming left V 5 bases short and J 6 bases short, with 17 bases between. CDR1 LNHDA and CDR2 SQIVND come from the germline V gene (reference sequence). The CDR3 consists of 14 residues. The CDR3 loop is CASSFLGSSGEQYF. For the CDR3, the DNA is TGTGCCAGTAGTTTCCTGGGTAGCAGCGGCGAGCAGTACTTC. The whole variable domain, filled in from reference TRBV19 and TRBJ2-7, reads DGGITQSPKYLFRKEGQNVTLSCEQNLNHDAMYWYRQDPGQGLRLIYYSQIVNDFQKGDIAEGYSVSREKKESFPLTVTSAQKNPTAFYLCASSFLGSSGEQYFGPGTRLTVT.

The V gene is TRBV7-9, the J gene TRBJ1-1, with 11 bases matching TRBD1. With 5 bases clipped from V and 7 bases from J, the junction kept 6 bases outside the gene matches. Germline loops: CDR1 SEHNR, CDR2 FQNEAQ (reference sequence). The CDR3 extends over 14 amino acids. CDR3 DNA sequence: TGTGCCAGCAGCAAAGAGGGACAGGGGGGTGAAGCTTTCTTT. Residues: CASSKEGQGGEAFF.

J is TRBJ2-7 and V is TRBV15, with D possibly called TRBD1 or TRBD2 (5 bases each). Looked up from germline, CDR1 is LNHNV and CDR2 is YYDKDF (reference sequence). Trimming cost V 7 bases and J 5 bases, with 15 bases left between them. This CDR3 comprises 13 residues. CDR3 nucleotides: TGTGCCACCACCCTCGGGGCAGGGAACGAGCAGTACTTC. Protein sequence: CATTLGAGNEQYF.

The chain couples TRBV7-2 to TRBJ1-5, with D tentatively TRBD1 (5 bases). Germline V gene data show CDR1 as SGHTA and CDR2 as FQGNSA. The V gene lost 1 base and the J gene lost 1 base, with 8 bases spanning the gap. The CDR3 totals 15 residues. The CDR3 region has the DNA TGTGCCAGCAGCTTAGAATGGGGCAGCAATCAGCCCCAGCATTTT. Its protein product is CASSLEWGSNQPQHF.

This clone occurred a few times. The chain recombines TRBV28 with TRBJ2-7; tentatively, D is TRBD2 (6 bases). The CDR3 totals 16 residues. Trimming took 6 bases from V and 3 from J, leaving 21 bases between them. Germline values: CDR1 MDHEN, CDR2 SYDVKM. CDR3 sequence reads: CASSSSGAGGIYEQYF. The CDR3 nucleotides are TGTGCCAGCAGCTCCTCCGGGGCAGGAGGGATCTACGAGCAGTACTTC. Variable domain in full (rest from reference TRBV28 and TRBJ2-7): DVKVTQSSRYLVKRTGEKVFLECVQDMDHENMFWYRQDPGLGLRLIYFSYDVKMKEKGDIPEGYSVSREKKERFSLILESASTNQTSMYLCASSSSGAGGIYEQYFGPGTRLTVT.

The V and J genes are TRBV19 and TRBJ2-3; D is unresolved. Germline-derived CDR1 and CDR2 are LNHDA and SQIVND (reference sequence). The CDR3 is 13 amino acids. The V end lost 3 bases, the J end lost 6 bases, and 10 bases lay between the germline ends. The CDR3: CASSMSMLDTQYF. In DNA form, the CDR3 reads TGTGCCAGTAGTATGAGTATGTTGGATACGCAGTATTTT.

V usage is TRBV29-1 and J usage is TRBJ2-4; 9 nucleotides agree with TRBD2. V lost 7 bases and J lost 0; bases outside the gene matches: 7. The germline V gene has CDR1 SQVTM and CDR2 ANQGSEA. CDR3 length equals 15 residues. The CDR3 DNA reads as TGCAGCGCTGTAGCGGGGGCCTTAGCCAAAAACATTCAGTACTTC. Amino acids: CSAVAGALAKNIQYF.

The chain carries TRBV27 and TRBJ2-5; tentatively, D is TRBD2 (6 bases). The CDR3 covers 14 residues. CDR1 MNHEY and CDR2 SMNVEV come from the germline V gene (reference sequence). V shed 3 bases and J shed 5 bases, with 13 bases lying between them. CDR3 bases: TGTGCCAGCAGTTTCAGTAGCGGAGGGGAGACCCAGTACTTC. Amino acids: CASSFSSGGETQYF.

The gene calls are TRBV28 and TRBJ1-1; D remains ambiguous. V lost 6 bases to trimming and J lost 0 bases, with 11 bases between them. In germline, CDR1 is MDHEN, CDR2 SYDVKM. This CDR3 contains 14 residues. The CDR3 protein is CASSRRLMNTEAFF. Here the CDR3 DNA reads TGTGCCAGCAGCCGAAGGCTCATGAACACTGAAGCTTTCTTT.

The chain links TRBV6-2 or TRBV6-3 to TRBJ2-1; TRBD2 matches 7 bases. The J segment lost 6 bases and the V segment lost 5 bases, leaving 7 bases of the junction unmatched. The CDR3 totals 14 residues. Germline V gene sequence: CDR1 MNHEY, CDR2 SVGEGT. In DNA, the CDR3 is TGTGCCAGCAGTCCCACGACTAGCAGCAATGAGCAGTTCTTC. It encodes CASSPTTSSNEQFF.

The chain combines TRBV29-1 with TRBJ2-3, with 7 bases lining up with TRBD1. Trimming at V came to 7 bases and at J to 0 bases, leaving 10 bases not matched to a gene. The CDR3 is 15 residues long. Germline V CDR1 and CDR2: SQVTM, ANQGSEA. This CDR3 is CSAHHRGGSTDTQYF. CDR3 bases: TGCAGCGCCCACCACAGGGGCGGAAGCACAGATACGCAGTATTTT.

V and J are TRBV5-4 and TRBJ2-2; no reliable D call. V dropped 1 base and J dropped 4 bases, with 8 bases sitting between them. The CDR3 covers 14 residues. CDR1 and CDR2 (germline): SGHNT, YYREEE (reference sequence). The CDR3 DNA reads as TGTGCCAGCAGCTTGTACGGGTCCACCGGGGAGCTGTTTTTT. Its translation is CASSLYGSTGELFF.

This chain connects TRBV2 to TRBJ2-2; D remains ambiguous. Germline V gene data show CDR1 as SNHLY and CDR2 as FYNNEI. V lost 5 bases, J lost 5 bases, and 9 bases lay in between. This CDR3 is 13 amino acids long. The CDR3 bases are TGTGCCAGCAGTTACATCAATACCGGGGAGCTGTTTTTT. This gives the protein CASSYINTGELFF.

CDR3 loop: CASSQRESYEQYF. The CDR3 DNA sequence: TGTGCCAGCAGCCAGCGGGAGTCCTACGAGCAGTACTTC. This chain uses TRBV3-1 (or the pseudogene TRBV3-2) with TRBJ2-7; the match to TRBD2 covers 7 bases. The junction had 0 bases not matched to a gene; V was cut back by 3 bases and J by 1 base. This CDR3 is built from 13 residues. Germline assignment: CDR1 LGHDT and CDR2 YNNKEL (reference sequence).

The rearrangement links TRBV30 to TRBJ1-1; D perhaps matches TRBD1 (5 bases). The ends were cut back, 3 bases at V and 3 bases at J, with 17 bases in the middle. Per germline, CDR1 GTSNPN and CDR2 SVGIG (reference sequence). The CDR3 sequence is 15 residues long. DNA of the CDR3: TGTGCCTGGAGGGGGCAGAGGGGTCGAGACACTGAAGCTTTCTTT. The encoded protein is CAWRGQRGRDTEAFF.

J is TRBJ2-3 and V is TRBV4-2, with 7 bases identical to TRBD2. J was trimmed by 0 bases and V by 4 bases; bases with no gene match: 7. The CDR3 is 16 residues long. From germline, CDR1 is LGHNA and CDR2 YNFKEQ. The CDR3 sequence is CASSPRGSGSTDTQYF. The CDR3 bases are TGTGCCAGCAGCCCCCGAGGTAGCGGGAGCACAGATACGCAGTATTTT.